One sample yielded the 19 T cell receptor beta chains listed below, sequenced in a study of radiation and T cells in renal cell carcinoma. Assay: immunoSEQ multiplex PCR; the TCRdb copy retains only in-frame clones and omits some. The repertoire holds about 150,000 clones, with less than 90% as singletons. The time point here: baseline pretreatment blood. Treatment specified: 15 Gy SBRT to primary tumor, nephrectomy 4 weeks later. The sample here was blood, taken from a patient whose treatment included radiotherapy and nephrectomy. All receptors come from a woman in her sixties or seventies with renal cell carcinoma.

The chain carries TRBV10-1 and TRBJ2-7; D is uncertain. V lost 4 bases and J lost 8, with 9 bases in between. Germline V gene sequence: CDR1 WNHNN, CDR2 SYGVQD (reference sequence). This CDR3 contains 11 residues. This chain's CDR3 is CASSVGCKQYF. The CDR3 DNA follows: TGCGCCAGCAGTGTGGGATGCAAGCAGTACTTC.

This chain's CDR3 is CASSQGRREVGYGYTF. The CDR3 region has the DNA TGCGCCAGCAGCCAAGGGAGGCGGGAAGTGGGCTATGGCTACACCTTC. The rearrangement uses TRBV4-3 and TRBJ1-2; D is uncertain. With 1 base removed from V and 4 bases from J, the gap between germline ends came to 16 bases. Germline values: CDR1 LGHNA, CDR2 YSLEER. This CDR3 comprises 16 residues.

The chain recombines TRBV5-1 with TRBJ1-1; 8 bases are a match to TRBD1. CDR3 length: 18 residues. Germline V gene data show CDR1 as SGHRS and CDR2 as YFSETQ. Trimming removed 2 bases from V and 0 bases from J; junction bases left unmatched: 12. The CDR3: CASSLGTGTGSMNTEAFF. CDR3 DNA sequence: TGCGCCAGCAGCTTAGGAACCGGGACAGGAAGCATGAACACTGAAGCTTTCTTT. Full variable domain (outside the CDR3, taken from reference TRBV5-1 and TRBJ1-1): KAGVTQTPRYLIKTRGQQVTLSCSPISGHRSVSWYQQTPGQGLQFLFEYFSETQRNKGNFPGRFSGRQFSNSRSEMNVSTLELGDSALYLCASSLGTGTGSMNTEAFFGQGTRLTVV.

The rearrangement joins TRBV18 to TRBJ2-5; the match to TRBD2 covers 7 bases. There are 16 residues in the CDR3. V gave up 1 base and J gave up 2 bases; unmatched junction bases: 7. Germline-derived CDR1 and CDR2 are KGHSH and LQKENI. The CDR3 protein is CASSPLAGETQETQYF. For the CDR3, the DNA is TGTGCCAGCTCACCACTCGCGGGGGAAACACAAGAGACCCAGTACTTC.

This clone was seen a handful of times. J is TRBJ1-5 and V is TRBV4-1, with D uncertain. CDR1 MGHRA and CDR2 YSYEKL come from the germline V gene. The CDR3 covers 13 residues. The V gene lost 0 bases and the J gene lost 6 bases, with 6 bases spanning the gap. CDR3 in amino acids: CASSQDLSQPQHF. DNA for the CDR3: TGCGCCAGCAGCCAAGATTTGAGTCAGCCCCAGCATTTT.

The chain links TRBV6-1 to TRBJ1-1; the D gene is possibly TRBD1 (5 bases). The V gene lost 6 bases and the J gene lost 5 bases, with 13 bases spanning the gap. CDR1 and CDR2 (germline): MNHNS, SASEGT. This CDR3 comprises 13 residues. For the CDR3, the DNA is TGTGCCAGCAGCAAACAGGTGAGGACTGAAGCTTTCTTT. Amino acids: CASSKQVRTEAFF.

The CDR3 region is CASRGRTGDYEQYF. The CDR3 coding sequence is TGTGCCAGCAGGGGAAGGACAGGGGACTACGAGCAGTACTTC. The chain uses TRBV2 and TRBJ2-7; TRBD1 agrees at 9 bases. This CDR3 region has 14 residues. The germline V gene encodes CDR1 SNHLY and CDR2 FYNNEI. The V and J ends lost 6 bases and 3 bases, in that order; junction bases with no gene match: 6.

The chain couples TRBV2 to TRBJ2-1; D not resolved. Germline-derived CDR1 and CDR2 are SNHLY and FYNNEI. The CDR3 sequence is 13 residues long. The V end lost 7 bases, the J end lost 3 bases, and 10 bases lay between the germline ends. The CDR3 sequence is CASTKTNYNEQFF. CDR3 bases: TGTGCCAGCACCAAGACGAACTACAATGAGCAGTTCTTC.

The rearrangement uses TRBV6-1 and TRBJ1-6, with 8 bases lining up with TRBD1. Germline V gene sequence: CDR1 MNHNS, CDR2 SASEGT. V trimming: 8 bases; J trimming: 6 bases; junction bases outside the gene matches: 9. This CDR3 has 15 residues. The CDR3 region is CASFEGGQGNSPLHF. As DNA, the CDR3 is TGTGCCAGCTTCGAGGGAGGACAGGGTAATTCACCCCTCCACTTT.

This clone came up once. The V call is TRBV28, the J call TRBJ2-5; 7 nucleotides agree with TRBD2. CDR1 and CDR2 (germline): MDHEN, SYDVKM. The CDR3 loop spans 14 amino acids. V shed 3 bases and J 7 bases; nucleotides not matched to a gene: 8. The CDR3 DNA sequence: TGTGCCAGCAGTTTGGGTGCATGGGAGGGGACCCAGTACTTC. This sequence encodes CASSLGAWEGTQYF.

The CDR3, as DNA: TGTGCCAGCAGTTCCGGACAGACGAACAATGAGCAGTTCTTC. Amino acid sequence: CASSSGQTNNEQFF. The rearrangement joins TRBV6-6 to TRBJ2-1; perhaps TRBD1 as D (6 bases). Per the germline V gene, CDR1 is MNHNY and CDR2 is SVGAGI (reference sequence). Trimming pared 4 bases from V and 5 bases from J, leaving 12 bases between. CDR3 size: 14 residues.

The CDR3 here is CATTVTRAGETQYF. DNA for the CDR3: TGTGCCACCACAGTGACAAGGGCTGGGGAGACCCAGTACTTC. V usage is TRBV6-1 and J usage is TRBJ2-5, with no clear D. The CDR3 extends over 14 amino acids. CDR1 is MNHNS and CDR2 is SASEGT in the germline V gene. V was cut by 10 bases and J by 5 bases, with 20 bases left in between.

This clone was picked up one time. The chain uses TRBV14 and TRBJ2-5; TRBD2 might be the D (5 bases). V was trimmed by 6 bases and J by 1 base, leaving 12 bases between them. This CDR3 has 14 amino acids. Germline lookup yields CDR1 SGHDN and CDR2 FVKESK. As DNA, the CDR3 is TGTGCCAGCAGGGGTACCAGCGGCCAAGAGACCCAGTACTTC. It yields the protein CASRGTSGQETQYF.

This clone has only one observation. CDR3 in amino acids: CASSYPQDRARQPQHF. The CDR3 DNA is TGTGCCAGCAGTTACCCCCAAGACAGGGCCCGCCAGCCCCAGCATTTT. The chain links TRBV6-6 to TRBJ1-5; 7 bases are a match to TRBD1. J lost 7 bases, V lost 2 bases, and 11 bases had no gene match. The CDR3 has 16 residues. The germline V gene has CDR1 MNHNY and CDR2 SVGAGI (reference sequence).

The gene calls are TRBV29-1 and TRBJ1-2; tentative D call: TRBD1 (5 bases). This CDR3 is built from 13 residues. V was clipped by 7 bases and J by 2 bases, with 14 bases between them. Germline-derived CDR1 and CDR2 are SQVTM and ANQGSEA. CDR3: CSGDRGANYGYTF. CDR3 sequence (DNA): TGCAGCGGGGACCGTGGCGCCAACTATGGCTACACCTTC.

J is TRBJ1-2 and V is TRBV5-1; D may be TRBD1 (5 bases). The germline V gene has CDR1 SGHRS and CDR2 YFSETQ. CDR3 length equals 14 residues. Trimming stripped 4 bases from V and 7 bases from J, with 17 bases between. The CDR3 here is CASSKDTGYTGYTF. As DNA, the CDR3 is TGCGCCAGCAGCAAGGACACGGGTTACACTGGCTACACCTTC.

V and J are TRBV10-1 and TRBJ1-3; weak D call: TRBD1 (5 bases). Germline V lookup: CDR1 WNHNN, CDR2 SYGVQD (reference sequence). Between the trimmed V and J ends, which lost 4 bases and 1 base, there was a span of 11 bases. There are 15 residues in the CDR3. The CDR3 spells CASSGRTRSGNTIYF. DNA of the CDR3: TGCGCCAGCAGTGGTCGGACACGATCTGGAAACACCATATATTTT.

The rearrangement uses TRBV19 and TRBJ2-5; 11 nucleotides match TRBD2. CDR3 length: 17 amino acids. Germline V gene lookup returns CDR1 LNHDA and CDR2 SQIVND (reference sequence). J was trimmed by 3 bases and V by 8 bases; bases with no gene match: 14. For the CDR3, the DNA is TGTGCCAGTCGCAACAATGCCGGGACTAGCGGAAAAGAGACCCAGTACTTC. Translation gives CASRNNAGTSGKETQYF.

This chain uses TRBV6-5 with TRBJ1-2; D might be TRBD1 (6 bases). V lost 6 bases and J 0 bases, leaving 11 bases between the germline ends. CDR3 length: 14 amino acids. CDR1 is MNHEY and CDR2 is SVGAGI in the germline V gene. CDR3 sequence: CASSLTGANYGYTF. The CDR3 region has the DNA TGTGCCAGCAGCCTGACAGGAGCTAACTATGGCTACACCTTC.